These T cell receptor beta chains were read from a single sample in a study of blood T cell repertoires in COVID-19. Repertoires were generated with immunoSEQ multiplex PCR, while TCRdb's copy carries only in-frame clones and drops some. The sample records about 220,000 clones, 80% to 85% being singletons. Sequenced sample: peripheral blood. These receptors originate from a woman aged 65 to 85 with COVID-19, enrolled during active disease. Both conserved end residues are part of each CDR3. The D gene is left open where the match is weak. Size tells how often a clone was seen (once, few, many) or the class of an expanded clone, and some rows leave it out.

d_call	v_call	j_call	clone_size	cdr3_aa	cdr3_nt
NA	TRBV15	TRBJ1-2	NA	CATSRGDTPTNYGYTF	TGTGCCACCAGCAGAGGGGACACTCCAACTAACTATGGCTACACCTTC
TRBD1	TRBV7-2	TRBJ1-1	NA	CASSAYRGIEAFF	TGTGCCAGCAGCGCATACAGGGGAATTGAAGCTTTCTTT
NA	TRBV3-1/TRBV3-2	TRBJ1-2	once	CASSQDQLQGNYGYTF	TGTGCCAGCAGCCAAGATCAGTTGCAGGGGAACTATGGCTACACCTTC
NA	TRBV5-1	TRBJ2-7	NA	CASSLLQGNYEQYF	TGCGCCAGCAGCTTGTTACAGGGTAACTACGAGCAGTACTTC
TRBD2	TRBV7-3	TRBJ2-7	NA	CASSILAGPYEQYF	TGTGCCAGCAGCATACTAGCGGGACCGTACGAGCAGTACTTC
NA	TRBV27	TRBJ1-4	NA	CASSSGRAGGKLFF	TGTGCCAGCAGTTCGGGAAGGGCGGGGGGAAAACTGTTTTTT
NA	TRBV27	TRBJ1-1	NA	CASTRRGEAFF	TGTGCCAGCACTCGTAGGGGTGAAGCTTTCTTT
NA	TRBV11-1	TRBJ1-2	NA	CASSLLGGANYGYTF	TGTGCCAGCAGCTTACTTGGGGGCGCGAACTATGGCTACACCTTC
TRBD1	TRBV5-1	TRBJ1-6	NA	CASSRDRGNSPLHF	TGCGCCAGCAGCCGGGACAGGGGGAACTCACCCCTCCACTTT
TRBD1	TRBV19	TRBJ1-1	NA	CASSTGTGGMDTEAFF	TGTGCCAGTAGTACTGGGACAGGGGGAATGGACACTGAAGCTTTCTTT
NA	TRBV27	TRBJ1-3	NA	CASSFVRTAFSGNTIYF	TGTGCCAGCAGTTTCGTTAGGACAGCCTTCTCTGGAAACACCATATATTTT
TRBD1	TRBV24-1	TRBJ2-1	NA	CATSDFTGTGANEQFF	TGTGCCACCAGTGATTTTACCGGGACAGGGGCGAATGAGCAGTTCTTC
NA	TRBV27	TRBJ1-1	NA	CASSPTTRGTEAFF	TGTGCCAGCAGTCCGACGACTCGTGGCACTGAAGCTTTCTTT
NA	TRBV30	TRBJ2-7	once	CAWRVGVWSEQYF	TGTGCCTGGAGAGTAGGGGTCTGGAGTGAGCAGTACTTC
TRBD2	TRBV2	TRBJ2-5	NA	CASRRASGPQETQYF	TGTGCCAGCAGGAGGGCTAGCGGGCCCCAAGAGACCCAGTACTTC
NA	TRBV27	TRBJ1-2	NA	CASSPMGAGRTSYGYTF	TGTGCCAGCAGTCCTATGGGAGCAGGGAGGACCTCCTATGGCTACACCTTC
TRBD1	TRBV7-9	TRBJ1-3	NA	CASSPNLDRGNTIYF	TGTGCCAGCAGCCCCAACCTGGACAGGGGAAACACCATATATTTT
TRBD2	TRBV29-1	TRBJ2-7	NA	CSAVVGGYEQYF	TGCAGCGCCGTAGTCGGGGGGTACGAGCAGTACTTC
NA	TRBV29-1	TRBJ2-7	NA	CSVGTASYEQYF	TGCAGCGTTGGAACTGCCTCCTACGAGCAGTACTTC
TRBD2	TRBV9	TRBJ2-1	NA	CASSVGLAGVNNEQFF	TGTGCCAGCAGCGTAGGACTAGCGGGAGTGAACAATGAGCAGTTCTTC
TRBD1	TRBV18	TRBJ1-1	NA	CASSPPSQGAEAFF	TGTGCCAGCTCACCACCGTCTCAGGGGGCTGAAGCTTTCTTT
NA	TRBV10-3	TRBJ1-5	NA	CAISESGHSNQPQHF	TGTGCCATCAGTGAGTCGGGACACAGCAATCAGCCCCAGCATTTT
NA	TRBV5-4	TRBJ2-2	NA	CASSFFERVPVLFF	TGTGCCAGCAGCTTCTTCGAGCGGGTGCCCGTGCTGTTTTTT
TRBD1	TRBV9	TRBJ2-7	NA	CASSVGTGDQGSSYEQYF	TGTGCCAGCAGCGTTGGGACAGGGGACCAAGGAAGCTCCTACGAGCAGTACTTC
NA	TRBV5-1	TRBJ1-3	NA	CASSLVGGSGNTIYF	TGCGCCAGCAGCTTGGTGGGGGGCTCTGGAAACACCATATATTTT
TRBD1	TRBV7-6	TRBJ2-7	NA	CASRSKLNLQGQGQYF	TGTGCCAGCAGATCGAAACTTAACCTACAGGGACAGGGGCAGTACTTC
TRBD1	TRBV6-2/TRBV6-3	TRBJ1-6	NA	CASSYRDRETLHF	TGTGCCAGCAGTTACCGGGACAGGGAGACCCTCCACTTT
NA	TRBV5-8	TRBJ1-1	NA	CASSLGMVGGEAFF	TGTGCCAGCAGCTTGGGGATGGTGGGGGGTGAAGCTTTCTTT
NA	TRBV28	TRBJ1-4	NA	CASRPPGGVPEKLFF	TGTGCCAGCAGGCCCCCCGGGGGGGTCCCTGAAAAACTGTTTTTT
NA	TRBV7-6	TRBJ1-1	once	CASSPGAIMNTEAFF	TGTGCCAGCAGCCCAGGGGCCATCATGAACACTGAAGCTTTCTTT
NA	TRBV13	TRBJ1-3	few	CASSLTRGSSGNTIYF	TGTGCCAGCAGCTTAACGCGGGGGAGCTCTGGAAACACCATATATTTT
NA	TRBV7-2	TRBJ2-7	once	CASSFTGFGEQYF	TGTGCCAGCAGCTTTACAGGGTTCGGCGAGCAGTACTTC
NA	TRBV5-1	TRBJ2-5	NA	CASSLASGVQETQYF	TGCGCCAGCAGCTTGGCTTCGGGGGTTCAAGAGACCCAGTACTTC
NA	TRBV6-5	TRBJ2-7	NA	CASRPSEQYF	TGTGCCAGCCGCCCCAGCGAGCAGTACTTC
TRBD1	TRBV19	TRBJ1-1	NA	CASKTRYMASQGKDTEAFF	TGTGCCAGTAAAACGCGCTATATGGCCTCACAGGGGAAGGACACTGAAGCTTTCTTT
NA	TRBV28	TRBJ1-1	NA	CASSLVRSGTQNTEAFF	TGTGCCAGCAGTTTAGTCCGATCCGGGACACAGAACACTGAAGCTTTCTTT